This T cell receptor beta chain was captured by sequencing in a study of T-cell memory formation after mild COVID-19. Whole-study context: TCR clusters mostly belonged to single donors.

Findings of the study overall: Clones contracting across day 15 to 85 had a balanced CD4/CD8 profile; later expanding clones leaned CD4+.

The CDR3 has 17 amino acids. The V and J ends lost 1 base and 2 bases respectively, with 15 bases between them. CDR1 is MNHEY, CDR2 SMNVEV, per germline (reference sequence). On this clonotype itself: What it recognizes is unknown.

The TCR alpha and TCR beta cDNA libraries, bearing sample barcodes and UMIs, were generated by 5'RACE using constant-segment primers. Each CDR3 protein is one row after TCRdb ran MiXCR on the 5' RACE reads. The repertoire has about 560,000 distinct CDR3 sequences, roughly 17% of them found once; the top ten carry about 8.1%. V gene TRBV27 combines with J gene TRBJ1-5; no definite D call. The TCR was taken from an adult woman who had mild COVID-19 (a few samples of this study predate the infection). Cell type and time point are not known. Sequencing was carried out using PBMCs or a T cell subset sorted from them (not recorded which). For the CDR3, the DNA is TGTGCCAGCAGTTTATTTGGGGTTGGGTCTGGCAATCAGCCCCAGCATTTT. Its protein product is CASSLFGVGSGNQPQHF.